The TCR beta chain under discussion was sequenced for a study of beta chain features in type 1 diabetes. Points from the study as a whole: A PCR bias possibly favoring shorter templates would apply equally to patients and controls.

Every bit of the isolated RNA underwent reverse transcription, so sequencing read expressed TCRB transcripts. Assay used: immunoSEQ multiplex PCR; TCRdb lists only in-frame clones, some missing. The table records around 500,000 clones, roughly 30% of them present only once. With regard to this clone: Its target is not known.

The clonotype was recovered from a man aged 18 to 35 in good health. The sample was naive CD4+ T cells from blood.

The CDR3 coding sequence is TGTGCCAGCAGCCCCTCTCAAGGGGTAAGACATGAGCAGTTCTTC. It yields the protein CASSPSQGVRHEQFF. This rearrangement joins TRBV9 to TRBJ2-1; weak D call: TRBD1 (5 bases). V lost 4 bases, J lost 8 bases, and 19 bases lay in between. Germline V CDR1 and CDR2: SGDLS, YYNGEE. The CDR3 totals 15 residues.